This T cell receptor (beta chain) was profiled in a study of T-cell memory formation after mild COVID-19. Study findings and constraints: Day 15 to 85 contractors were CD4/CD8 balanced; later expanders leaned CD4+. Contracting CD4+ clones were located mainly in CM and EM, and CD8+ clones in EMRA.

V shed 4 bases and J 7 bases; nucleotides not matched to a gene: 14. The CDR3 is 16 amino acids. Looked up from germline, CDR1 is SGHRS and CDR2 is YFSETQ. Each CDR3 protein is one row after TCRdb ran MiXCR on the 5' RACE reads. This sample has under 200,000 distinct CDR3 sequences, with more than 9% found just once. Note on this clonotype: Antigen: not known.

The V gene is TRBV5-1, the J gene TRBJ1-2; 9 nucleotides match TRBD1. The TCR originated in a man younger than 35 who had mild COVID-19 (a few samples of this study predate the infection). Cell type and time point are not known. Source material: PBMCs or a T cell subset sorted from them (not recorded which). The CDR3 protein is CASSPGTGHDGGGYTF. The CDR3 nucleotides read TGCGCCAGCAGCCCCGGGACAGGGCACGACGGGGGTGGCTACACCTTC. The full variable domain, with the rest looked up from reference TRBV5-1 and TRBJ1-2, is KAGVTQTPRYLIKTRGQQVTLSCSPISGHRSVSWYQQTPGQGLQFLFEYFSETQRNKGNFPGRFSGRQFSNSRSEMNVSTLELGDSALYLCASSPGTGHDGGGYTFGSGTRLTVV.